Following are 15 T cell receptor beta chains from one sample sequenced in a study of cytomegalovirus exposure and HLA in healthy donors. Using immunoSEQ multiplex PCR, the repertoire was profiled, and TCRdb retains in-frame clones only, with some absent. The table has under 300,000 clones, approximately 83% seen once. Sample: PBMCs. The receptors originated from a young woman in good health and CMV-seropositive.

This chain joins TRBV29-1 and TRBJ2-7; no reliable D call. CDR1 SQVTM and CDR2 ANQGSEA come from the germline V gene. The CDR3 spans 11 residues. Trimming stripped 2 bases from V and 4 bases from J, with 6 bases between. CDR3 nucleotide sequence: TGCAGCGTTGAAAGAGAGTACGAGCAGTACTTC. This encodes CSVEREYEQYF.

The rearrangement links TRBV28 to TRBJ1-1, with 7 bases lining up with TRBD1. Trimming at V came to 5 bases and at J to 1 base, leaving 7 bases not matched to a gene. This CDR3 region has 15 residues. The germline CDR1 and CDR2 sequences are MDHEN and SYDVKM. Here the CDR3 reads CASSEFSGGNTEAFF. CDR3 DNA sequence: TGTGCCAGCAGTGAATTCTCAGGGGGGAACACTGAAGCTTTCTTT.

This clone was seen just once. V and J are TRBV5-1 and TRBJ1-2; D is possibly TRBD1 (6 bases). V was trimmed by 2 bases and J by 7 bases, leaving 12 bases between them. Germline V lookup: CDR1 SGHRS, CDR2 YFSETQ. This CDR3 spans 13 amino acids. The CDR3 sequence is CASSFTGPGGYTF. The CDR3 DNA sequence: TGCGCCAGCAGCTTCACAGGGCCGGGTGGCTACACCTTC.

The J gene is TRBJ2-1, the V gene TRBV6-6, with a possible D match to TRBD1 (5 bases). The V gene's germline CDR1 is MNHNY and CDR2 SVGAGI (reference sequence). There are 14 residues in the CDR3. The V gene lost 7 bases and the J gene lost 1 base, with 11 bases spanning the gap. The CDR3 reads CASTPTGSYNEQFF. CDR3 bases: TGTGCCAGCACTCCTACAGGATCCTACAATGAGCAGTTCTTC.

This clone was seen just once. DNA of the CDR3: TGCGCCAGCAGTGAAATACTCACTGAAGCTTTCTTT. Protein product: CASSEILTEAFF. This chain links TRBV10-2 with TRBJ1-1; D uncertain. This CDR3 spans 12 amino acids. V lost 3 bases, J lost 4 bases, and 6 bases lay in between. Germline V lookup: CDR1 WSHSY, CDR2 SAAADI.

This clone appeared once. This chain links TRBV19 with TRBJ1-2, with 7 nucleotides matching TRBD1. There are 14 residues in the CDR3. CDR1 LNHDA and CDR2 SQIVND come from the germline V gene (reference sequence). V was pared by 5 bases and J by 8 bases, with 11 bases of the junction left unmatched. The DNA of the CDR3 is TGTGCCAGTAGTCCAACAGGGGATGGCGGAGGCTACACCTTC. This translates into CASSPTGDGGGYTF.

Concerning this clone itself: This CDR3 is also generated by other DNA sequences in the sample. J is TRBJ2-3 and V is TRBV5-1; perhaps TRBD2 as D (6 bases). Trimming pared 2 bases from V and 0 bases from J, leaving 10 bases between. This CDR3 contains 15 residues. Germline CDR1 and CDR2: SGHRS and YFSETQ. For the CDR3, the DNA is TGCGCCAGCAGCTTCAGCGGGTCTAGCACAGATACGCAGTATTTT. Protein: CASSFSGSSTDTQYF.

The rearrangement joins TRBV28 to TRBJ2-7, with TRBD2 matching over 9 bases. The CDR3 runs 15 residues. From germline, CDR1 is MDHEN and CDR2 SYDVKM. V gave up 6 bases and J gave up 0 bases; unmatched junction bases: 6. CDR3 protein: CASRFLAGTSYEQYF. CDR3 DNA: TGTGCCAGCAGGTTTCTAGCGGGAACCTCCTACGAGCAGTACTTC.

The sample holds a few counts of this clone. The chain couples TRBV11-3 to TRBJ2-1, with 10 bases identical to TRBD2. J gave up 0 bases and V 2 bases, and 13 bases lay outside the gene matches. The CDR3 contains 20 residues. Germline V gene sequence: CDR1 SGHNT, CDR2 YENEEA. CDR3: CASSLWMLAGAPSSYNEQFF. The CDR3 bases are TGTGCCAGCAGCTTATGGATGCTAGCGGGAGCCCCAAGCTCCTACAATGAGCAGTTCTTC. The variable domain in full, with the rest retrieved from reference TRBV11-3 and TRBJ2-1, is EAGVVQSPRYKIIEKKQPVAFWCNPISGHNTLYWYLQNLGQGPELLIRYENEEAVDDSQLPKDRFSAERLKGVDSTLKIQPAELGDSAVYLCASSLWMLAGAPSSYNEQFFGPGTRLTVL.

V usage is TRBV5-4 and J usage is TRBJ2-7, with TRBD1 identical over 7 bases. This CDR3 is 14 amino acids long. V gave up 4 bases and J gave up 3 bases; unmatched junction bases: 7. Germline loops: CDR1 SGHNT, CDR2 YYREEE (reference sequence). The CDR3 DNA follows: TGTGCCAGCAGCATAAAAACAGGGGTCTACGAGCAGTACTTC. Translated, it gives CASSIKTGVYEQYF.

This rearrangement joins TRBV19 to TRBJ2-3, with D possibly matching TRBD1 (5 bases). Trimming left V 5 bases short and J 2 bases short, with 17 bases between. This CDR3 comprises 16 residues. CDR1 is LNHDA, CDR2 SQIVND, per germline (reference sequence). CDR3 sequence reads: CASSSDRTGPTDTQYF. Here the CDR3 DNA reads TGTGCCAGTAGTTCAGACCGAACAGGTCCCACAGATACGCAGTATTTT.

The rearrangement joins TRBV5-6 to TRBJ2-7; D is possibly TRBD2 (6 bases). The CDR3 sequence is 13 residues long. Trimming took 0 bases from V and 6 from J, leaving 10 bases between them. Germline assignment: CDR1 SGHDT and CDR2 YYEEEE. The CDR3 sequence: CASSLGLVGEQYF. In DNA form, the CDR3 reads TGTGCCAGCAGCTTGGGACTAGTAGGCGAGCAGTACTTC.

The chain recombines TRBV9 with TRBJ1-1; D not certain. Germline V gene lookup returns CDR1 SGDLS and CDR2 YYNGEE. The CDR3 loop spans 14 amino acids. V lost 4 bases to trimming and J lost 4 bases, with 14 bases between them. Written as DNA, the CDR3 is TGTGCCAGCAGCCTACCTCCTCGAGCCACTGAAGCTTTCTTT. Translation: CASSLPPRATEAFF.

The CDR3 loop reads CASSHPPRQGLYGYTF. Here the CDR3 DNA reads TGTGCCAGCAGTCATCCCCCCCGACAGGGCCTCTATGGCTACACCTTC. This rearrangement joins TRBV5-4 to TRBJ1-2, with 7 nucleotides matching TRBD1. J gave up 4 bases and V 5 bases, and 14 bases lay outside the gene matches. Looked up from germline, CDR1 is SGHNT and CDR2 is YYREEE (reference sequence). This CDR3 contains 16 residues.

This clone was observed once. The rearrangement uses TRBV28 and TRBJ2-3; 7 bases fit TRBD2. Per germline, CDR1 MDHEN and CDR2 SYDVKM. The CDR3 totals 16 residues. With 6 bases clipped from V and 6 bases from J, the junction kept 15 bases outside the gene matches. CDR3 protein: CASSSRRGRVVDTQYF. The CDR3 nucleotides are TGTGCCAGCAGCTCCCGTCGGGGGAGGGTGGTGGATACGCAGTATTTT.